One and the same sample provided the 15 T cell receptor beta chains below, sequenced in a study of T cells in Graves' hyperthyroidism and ophthalmopathy. Amplification yielded TCR beta CDR3 regions, with RNA transcripts as the source. Carried out on the TCR CDR3, a first-round RT-PCR used the HTBI primer set. One entry per CDR3 protein results from TCRdb running MiXCR on the multiplex PCR reads. The sample lists some 200,000 distinct CDR3 sequences, roughly 15% occurring once. Source material: blood. The source of these receptors is a man in his fifties with Graves' hyperthyroidism.

In this sample, this clonotype turned up once. The J gene is TRBJ2-3, the V gene TRBV28; 9 nucleotides align to TRBD1. The CDR3 has 16 amino acids. V shed 6 bases and J 3 bases; nucleotides not matched to a gene: 10. Germline CDR1 reads MDHEN; CDR2 reads SYDVKM. This CDR3 is CASRPPGQGGTDTQYF. DNA for the CDR3: TGTGCCAGCAGGCCCCCGGGACAGGGTGGGACAGATACGCAGTATTTT. The variable domain in full, completed from reference TRBV28 and TRBJ2-3, reads DVKVTQSSRYLVKRTGEKVFLECVQDMDHENMFWYRQDPGLGLRLIYFSYDVKMKEKGDIPEGYSVSREKKERFSLILESASTNQTSMYLCASRPPGQGGTDTQYFGPGTRLTVL.

This clonotype was seen at least ten times. The chain is built from TRBV28 and TRBJ2-7; no reliable D call. There are 16 residues in the CDR3. Germline CDR1 reads MDHEN; CDR2 reads SYDVKM. Between the trimmed V and J ends, which lost 3 bases and 5 bases, there was a span of 20 bases. The CDR3 nucleotides are TGTGCCAGCAGTTTTATTCCGGAACGGGCTTTGCACGAGCAGTACTTC. Translated, it gives CASSFIPERALHEQYF.

This clonotype has a handful of counts. The V gene is TRBV12-3 or TRBV12-4, the J gene TRBJ1-6, with a tentative D call TRBD1 (5 bases). The CDR3 spans 14 residues. V was cut by 3 bases and J by 8 bases, with 11 bases left in between. CDR3 DNA: TGTGCCAGCAGTTTTGGGGGGGAACATTCACCCCTCCACTTT. Translation: CASSFGGEHSPLHF.

This clonotype was seen ten or more times. V and J are TRBV7-8 and TRBJ1-1; D is perhaps TRBD1 (5 bases). Germline values: CDR1 SGHVS, CDR2 FQNEAQ. Between the trimmed V and J ends, which lost 2 bases and 5 bases, there was a span of 15 bases. The CDR3 is 15 amino acids. The CDR3 nucleotides are TGTGCCAGCAGCTTACTCCAGGGAGGGAGTACTGAAGCTTTCTTT. Translation gives CASSLLQGGSTEAFF.

This clonotype turned up a few times. The rearrangement links TRBV9 to TRBJ2-3; 12 nucleotides match TRBD2. This CDR3 region has 16 residues. From germline, CDR1 is SGDLS and CDR2 YYNGEE. V lost 3 bases and J lost 6; bases outside the gene matches: 8. CDR3 sequence: CASSDSTSGSPDTQYF. CDR3 sequence (DNA): TGTGCCAGCAGCGACTCGACTAGCGGGAGTCCGGATACGCAGTATTTT.

This chain connects TRBV20-1 to TRBJ1-5; D gene unclear. V lost 3 bases to trimming and J lost 3 bases, with 9 bases between them. The CDR3 runs to 13 residues. In germline, CDR1 is DFQATT, CDR2 SNEGSKA (reference sequence). In DNA form, the CDR3 reads TGCAGTGCTAGCGTATCGTTCAATCAGCCCCAGCATTTT. Translated, it gives CSASVSFNQPQHF.

The CDR3 spells CASSADRDGYTF. The CDR3 nucleotides are TGTGCCAGCAGTGCGGACAGGGATGGCTACACCTTC. This sequence joins TRBV6-1 and TRBJ1-2, with 8 bases fitting TRBD1. Germline-derived CDR1 and CDR2 are MNHNS and SASEGT. The V segment lost 4 bases and the J segment 6 bases; nucleotides outside the gene matches: 1. The CDR3 covers 12 residues.

Notes on this clonotype: A read error may be the cause here, since a much bigger clone is one base away. CDR3 amino acids: CASSQDPRVYGHTF. CDR3 nucleotide sequence: TGTGCCAGCAGCCAAGATCCCAGGGTCTATGGCCACACCTTC. This chain connects TRBV3-1 to TRBJ1-2; tentative D call: TRBD1 (5 bases). Germline V lookup: CDR1 LGHDT, CDR2 YNNKEL (reference sequence). The CDR3 is 14 amino acids.

The chain links TRBV14 to TRBJ1-6, with unresolved D. Trimming pared 0 bases from V and 8 bases from J, leaving 11 bases between. The CDR3 extends over 15 amino acids. Germline CDR1 reads SGHDN; CDR2 reads FVKESK. CDR3 sequence reads: CASSQDVSGDSPLHF. The CDR3 DNA is TGTGCCAGCAGCCAAGACGTCTCGGGTGATTCACCCCTCCACTTT. Complete variable domain (other parts from reference TRBV14 and TRBJ1-6): EAGVTQFPSHSVIEKGQTVTLRCDPISGHDNLYWYRRVMGKEIKFLLHFVKESKQDESGMPNNRFLAERTGGTYSTLKVQPAELEDSGVYFCASSQDVSGDSPLHFGNGTRLTVT.

There are many counts of this clonotype. This sequence joins TRBV28 and TRBJ2-5, with D unclear. This CDR3 contains 14 residues. The V end lost 6 bases, the J end lost 7 bases, and 18 bases lay between the germline ends. Germline V gene lookup returns CDR1 MDHEN and CDR2 SYDVKM. The CDR3 DNA reads TGTGCCAGCAGCTCGGCTTTGGCCCTGGCGACCCAGTACTTC. Protein sequence: CASSSALALATQYF.

The CDR3 DNA sequence: TGTGCCAGTCCCGTAGGGCTGAGGGATGAGCAGTTCTTC. Translation gives CASPVGLRDEQFF. The chain has TRBV6-2 or TRBV6-3 and TRBJ2-1; D might be TRBD2 (5 bases). Germline CDR1 and CDR2: MNHEY and SVGEGT. This CDR3 is built from 13 residues. The V and J ends lost 9 bases and 8 bases respectively, with 17 bases between them.

This clonotype has ten or more counts. This sequence joins TRBV5-1 and TRBJ1-5; D remains unclear. Trimming took off 4 bases at V and 7 bases at J, with 12 bases between the two ends. The CDR3 runs to 13 residues. Looked up from germline, CDR1 is SGHRS and CDR2 is YFSETQ. CDR3 in DNA: TGCGCCAGCAGCCAGGACGGAAGCCAGCCCCAGCATTTT. Translating it yields CASSQDGSQPQHF. Complete variable domain (other parts from reference TRBV5-1 and TRBJ1-5): KAGVTQTPRYLIKTRGQQVTLSCSPISGHRSVSWYQQTPGQGLQFLFEYFSETQRNKGNFPGRFSGRQFSNSRSEMNVSTLELGDSALYLCASSQDGSQPQHFGDGTRLSIL.

This sequence joins TRBV5-6 and TRBJ1-6; 7 positions agree with TRBD1. Per the germline V gene, CDR1 is SGHDT and CDR2 is YYEEEE. With 3 bases clipped from V and 9 bases from J, the junction kept 9 bases outside the gene matches. This CDR3 contains 15 residues. The CDR3 protein is CASSYARGYGSPLHF. The CDR3 DNA reads TGTGCCAGCAGCTACGCCAGGGGGTACGGTTCACCCCTCCACTTT.

This chain connects TRBV11-3 to TRBJ2-7, with D possibly matching TRBD2 (5 bases). The germline CDR1 and CDR2 sequences are SGHNT and YENEEA. This CDR3 comprises 11 residues. Trimming pared 3 bases from V and 9 bases from J, leaving 9 bases between. This chain's CDR3 is CASSFGDGQYF. Written as DNA, the CDR3 is TGTGCCAGCAGCTTCGGGGATGGGCAGTACTTC. The full variable domain, rest sourced from reference TRBV11-3 and TRBJ2-7, is EAGVVQSPRYKIIEKKQPVAFWCNPISGHNTLYWYLQNLGQGPELLIRYENEEAVDDSQLPKDRFSAERLKGVDSTLKIQPAELGDSAVYLCASSFGDGQYFGPGTRLTVT.

This clonotype was observed at least ten times. The chain couples TRBV27 to TRBJ2-7; the D gene is possibly TRBD2 (5 bases). CDR3 length: 15 residues. Per the germline V gene, CDR1 is MNHEY and CDR2 is SMNVEV (reference sequence). Trimming left V 0 bases short and J 3 bases short, with 12 bases between. The CDR3, as DNA: TGTGCCAGCAGTTTATCTCGGCGAGGGCTCTACGAGCAGTACTTC. Residues: CASSLSRRGLYEQYF.